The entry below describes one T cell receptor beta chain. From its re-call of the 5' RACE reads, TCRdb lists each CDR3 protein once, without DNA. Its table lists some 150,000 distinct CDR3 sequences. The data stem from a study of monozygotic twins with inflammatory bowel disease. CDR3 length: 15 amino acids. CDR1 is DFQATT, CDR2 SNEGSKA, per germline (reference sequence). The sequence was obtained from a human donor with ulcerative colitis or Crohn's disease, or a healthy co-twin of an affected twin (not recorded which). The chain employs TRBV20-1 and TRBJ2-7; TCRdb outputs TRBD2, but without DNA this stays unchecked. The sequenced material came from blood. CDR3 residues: CSALRTSGNSYEQYF.